Presented here are 13 T cell receptor beta chains from one specimen sequenced in a study of cytomegalovirus exposure and HLA in healthy donors. The PCR was carried out with 60 Vbeta primers and 13 Jbeta primers. The method was immunoSEQ multiplex PCR; TCRdb's version includes in-frame clones alone and lacks a portion of them. The repertoire has 150,000 to 200,000 clones, 80% of them found once; the top ten carry over 8%. Material: PBMCs. The source of these receptors is a man aged 18 to 29 in good health and CMV-seropositive.

This chain joins TRBV30 and TRBJ2-7; D unresolved. The CDR3 totals 13 residues. V shed 5 bases and J shed 2 bases, with 13 bases lying between them. Germline values: CDR1 GTSNPN, CDR2 SVGIG (reference sequence). CDR3 sequence: CAWVSDLAYEQYF. In DNA form, the CDR3 reads TGTGCCTGGGTCAGCGATTTGGCCTACGAGCAGTACTTC.

A remark on this clone: The CDR3 end shows no conserved phenylalanine or tryptophan, and so a read error is likely. This chain connects TRBV28 to TRBJ1-6; D possibly corresponds to TRBD1 (5 bases). The CDR3 is 15 amino acids. The V and J ends lost 5 bases and 4 bases respectively, with 12 bases between them. In germline, CDR1 is MDHEN, CDR2 SYDVKM. DNA for the CDR3: TGTGCCAGCAGTGGGGGAGGTGGGTATAATTCACCCCTCCACCTT. It is translated as CASSGGGGYNSPLHL.

This clone was seen only a few times. This chain connects TRBV28 to TRBJ1-1, with 10 bases matching TRBD1. CDR3 length: 16 amino acids. Germline CDR1 reads MDHEN; CDR2 reads SYDVKM. With 8 bases clipped from V and 3 bases from J, the junction kept 12 bases outside the gene matches. CDR3 residues: CASHYSGTGEYTEAFF. The CDR3 bases are TGTGCCAGCCATTATTCCGGGACAGGGGAATACACTGAAGCTTTCTTT.

The chain carries TRBV7-8 and TRBJ2-5; no reliable D call. The V end was cut by 5 bases, the J end by 7 bases, with 17 bases between. The length of the CDR3 is 14 residues. Germline V gene sequence: CDR1 SGHVS, CDR2 FQNEAQ. Here the CDR3 reads CASSSFAFFGTQYF. The CDR3 bases are TGTGCCAGCAGCAGCTTTGCGTTTTTTGGGACCCAGTACTTC.

This chain joins TRBV18 and TRBJ1-1; possible D gene TRBD1, 5 bases. CDR1 is KGHSH and CDR2 is LQKENI in the germline V gene. CDR3 length equals 16 residues. V was cut by 2 bases and J by 1 base, with 14 bases left in between. Here the CDR3 reads CASSPTPQQANTEAFF. DNA for the CDR3: TGTGCCAGCTCACCAACTCCACAACAGGCGAACACTGAAGCTTTCTTT.

The chain links TRBV11-1 to TRBJ1-1; D gene ambiguous. The germline CDR1 and CDR2 sequences are SGHAT and FQDESV (reference sequence). Trimming pared 2 bases from V and 4 bases from J, leaving 14 bases between. CDR3 size: 15 residues. CDR3: CASSLKFGGVTEAFF. In DNA, the CDR3 is TGTGCCAGCAGCTTAAAGTTCGGAGGAGTCACTGAAGCTTTCTTT.

CDR3 protein: CASSLGWSSGPQETQYF. The CDR3 DNA is TGTGCCAGCAGCTTAGGGTGGTCTAGCGGGCCCCAAGAGACCCAGTACTTC. The chain combines TRBV7-9 with TRBJ2-5; 8 nucleotides match TRBD2. In germline, CDR1 is SEHNR, CDR2 FQNEAQ (reference sequence). The CDR3 runs to 17 residues. The V segment lost 1 base and the J segment 1 base; nucleotides outside the gene matches: 8.

The gene calls are TRBV30 and TRBJ1-4; D may be TRBD1 (6 bases). V lost 5 bases and J 5 bases, leaving 21 bases between the germline ends. The CDR3 is 16 residues long. CDR1 is GTSNPN and CDR2 is SVGIG in the germline V gene (reference sequence). CDR3 in amino acids: CAWVRGVAGGNEKLFF. The CDR3 region has the DNA TGTGCCTGGGTTAGGGGGGTTGCGGGGGGGAATGAAAAACTGTTTTTT.

DNA for the CDR3: TGTGCCAGCAGGACGACAGGGGTGACTGAAGCTTTCTTT. It codes for CASRTTGVTEAFF. This chain joins TRBV6-1 and TRBJ1-1; 8 bases agree with TRBD1. The CDR3 spans 13 residues. CDR1 is MNHNS and CDR2 is SASEGT in the germline V gene. The V and J ends lost 6 bases and 5 bases, in that order; junction bases with no gene match: 5.

The chain employs TRBV10-3 and TRBJ2-1, with 10 positions matching TRBD2. Germline CDR1 is ENHRY and CDR2 is SYGVKD. The V and J ends lost 4 bases and 10 bases, in that order; junction bases with no gene match: 7. This CDR3 is built from 14 residues. CDR3 nucleotides: TGTGCCATCAGTGGGCTAGCGGGAGAGCGGGAGCAGTTCTTC. The encoded protein is CAISGLAGEREQFF.

The chain carries TRBV19 and TRBJ1-5, with D perhaps TRBD1 (5 bases). Germline CDR1 reads LNHDA; CDR2 reads SQIVND (reference sequence). The CDR3 sequence is 12 residues long. V was pared by 6 bases and J by 5 bases, with 8 bases between. The CDR3, as DNA: TGTGCCAGTAGCGACAGTCATCAGCCCCAGCATTTT. Amino acids: CASSDSHQPQHF.

The genes are TRBV7-3 and TRBJ2-1; 9 bases agree with TRBD1. The germline gives CDR1 SGHTA, CDR2 FQGTGA. V trimming: 5 bases; J trimming: 5 bases; junction bases outside the gene matches: 10. The CDR3 consists of 16 residues. As DNA, the CDR3 is TGTGCCAGCAGCCCAATCGGGACAGGGCACAACAATGAGCAGTTCTTC. Residues: CASSPIGTGHNNEQFF.

The rearrangement links TRBV29-1 to TRBJ1-5, with 7 positions matching TRBD1. The junction had 6 bases not matched to a gene; V was cut back by 6 bases and J by 7 bases. Germline V CDR1 and CDR2: SQVTM, ANQGSEA. This CDR3 is 12 amino acids long. DNA for the CDR3: TGCAGCGTGCTCCAGGGGGGACAGCCCCAGCATTTT. Residues: CSVLQGGQPQHF.